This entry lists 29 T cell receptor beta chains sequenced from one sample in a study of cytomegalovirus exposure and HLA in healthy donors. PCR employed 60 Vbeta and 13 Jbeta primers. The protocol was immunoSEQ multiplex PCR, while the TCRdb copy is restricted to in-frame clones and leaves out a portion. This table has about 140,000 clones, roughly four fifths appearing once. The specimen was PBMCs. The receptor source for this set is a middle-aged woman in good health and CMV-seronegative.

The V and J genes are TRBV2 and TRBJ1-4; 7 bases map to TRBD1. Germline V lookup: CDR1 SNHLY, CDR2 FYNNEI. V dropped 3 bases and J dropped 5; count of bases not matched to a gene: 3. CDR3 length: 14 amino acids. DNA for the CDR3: TGTGCCAGCAGTGAGGCCAGGGGGAATGAAAAACTGTTTTTT. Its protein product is CASSEARGNEKLFF. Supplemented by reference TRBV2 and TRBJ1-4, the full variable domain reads EPEVTQTPSHQVTQMGQEVILRCVPISNHLYFYWYRQILGQKVEFLVSFYNNEISEKSEIFDDQFSVERPDGSNFTLKIRSTKLEDSAMYFCASSEARGNEKLFFGSGTQLSVL.

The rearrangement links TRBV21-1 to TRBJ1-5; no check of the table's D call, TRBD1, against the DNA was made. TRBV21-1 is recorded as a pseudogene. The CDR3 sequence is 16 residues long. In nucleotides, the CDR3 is TGTGCCAGCAGCCCATCGACAGGGTATAGTAATCAGCCCCAGCATTTT. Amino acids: CASSPSTGYSNQPQHF.

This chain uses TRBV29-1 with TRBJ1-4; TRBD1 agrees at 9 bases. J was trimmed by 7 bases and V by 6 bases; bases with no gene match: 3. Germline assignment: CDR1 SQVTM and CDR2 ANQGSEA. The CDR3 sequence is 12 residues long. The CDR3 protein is CSVGQGSEKLFF. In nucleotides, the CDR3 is TGCAGCGTAGGACAGGGGAGTGAAAAACTGTTTTTT.

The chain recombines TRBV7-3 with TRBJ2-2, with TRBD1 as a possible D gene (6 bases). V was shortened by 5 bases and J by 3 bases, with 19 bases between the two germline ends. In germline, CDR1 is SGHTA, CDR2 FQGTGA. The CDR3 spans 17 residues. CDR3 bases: TGTGCCAGCAGCCCCGTCAGGGGTTGGCTGGACACCGGGGAGCTGTTTTTT. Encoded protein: CASSPVRGWLDTGELFF.

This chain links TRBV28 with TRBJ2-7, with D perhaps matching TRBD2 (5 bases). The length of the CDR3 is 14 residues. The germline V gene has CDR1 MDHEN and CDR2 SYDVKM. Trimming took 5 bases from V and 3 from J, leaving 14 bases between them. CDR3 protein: CASSPLGGNYEQYV. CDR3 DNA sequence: TGTGCCAGCAGTCCCCTTGGAGGTAACTACGAGCAGTACGTC.

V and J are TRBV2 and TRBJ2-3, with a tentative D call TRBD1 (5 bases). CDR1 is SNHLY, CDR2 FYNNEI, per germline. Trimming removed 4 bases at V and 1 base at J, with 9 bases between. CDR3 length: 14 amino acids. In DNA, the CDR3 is TGTGCCAGCAGTGGGGTCAGGGGCACAGATACGCAGTATTTT. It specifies CASSGVRGTDTQYF.

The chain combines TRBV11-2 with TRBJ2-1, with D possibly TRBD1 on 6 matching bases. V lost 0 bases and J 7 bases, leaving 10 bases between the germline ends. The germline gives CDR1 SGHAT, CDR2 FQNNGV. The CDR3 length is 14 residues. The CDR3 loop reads CASSLEVRGNEQFF. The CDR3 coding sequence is TGTGCCAGCAGCTTAGAAGTAAGGGGGAATGAGCAGTTCTTC. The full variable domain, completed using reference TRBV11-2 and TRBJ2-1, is EAGVAQSPRYKIIEKRQSVAFWCNPISGHATLYWYQQILGQGPKLLIQFQNNGVVDDSQLPKDRFSAERLKGVDSTLKIQPAKLEDSAVYLCASSLEVRGNEQFFGPGTRLTVL.

CDR3 sequence: CASSSLTSGDTGELFF. CDR3 bases: TGCGCCAGCAGCTCGCTTACTAGCGGGGACACCGGGGAGCTGTTTTTT. The V and J genes are TRBV5-1 and TRBJ2-2; 10 bases map to TRBD2. There are 16 residues in the CDR3. V lost 3 bases and J lost 3; bases outside the gene matches: 5. Germline CDR1 reads SGHRS; CDR2 reads YFSETQ.

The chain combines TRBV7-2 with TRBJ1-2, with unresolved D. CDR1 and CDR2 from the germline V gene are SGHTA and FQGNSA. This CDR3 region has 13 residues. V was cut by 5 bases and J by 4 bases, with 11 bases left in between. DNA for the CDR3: TGTGCCAGCAGCCTCGGTGTCGGCTATGGCTACACCTTC. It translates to CASSLGVGYGYTF.

CDR3 protein: CASSLEGSTEAFF. Here the CDR3 DNA reads TGTGCCAGCAGCTTAGAGGGGAGTACTGAAGCTTTCTTT. The chain recombines TRBV11-2 with TRBJ1-1; D gene ambiguous. The V end was cut by 0 bases, the J end by 5 bases, with 7 bases between. The CDR3 extends over 13 amino acids. CDR1 SGHAT and CDR2 FQNNGV come from the germline V gene. The entire variable domain, with the rest obtained from reference TRBV11-2 and TRBJ1-1, is as follows: EAGVAQSPRYKIIEKRQSVAFWCNPISGHATLYWYQQILGQGPKLLIQFQNNGVVDDSQLPKDRFSAERLKGVDSTLKIQPAKLEDSAVYLCASSLEGSTEAFFGQGTRLTVV.

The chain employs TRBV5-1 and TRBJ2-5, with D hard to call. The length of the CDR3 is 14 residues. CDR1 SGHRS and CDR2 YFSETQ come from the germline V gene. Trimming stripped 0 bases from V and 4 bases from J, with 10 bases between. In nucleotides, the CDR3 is TGCGCCAGCAGCTTGGAAAATCTCCGAGAGACCCAGTACTTC. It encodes CASSLENLRETQYF. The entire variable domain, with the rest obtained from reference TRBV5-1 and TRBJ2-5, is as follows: KAGVTQTPRYLIKTRGQQVTLSCSPISGHRSVSWYQQTPGQGLQFLFEYFSETQRNKGNFPGRFSGRQFSNSRSEMNVSTLELGDSALYLCASSLENLRETQYFGPGTRLLVL.

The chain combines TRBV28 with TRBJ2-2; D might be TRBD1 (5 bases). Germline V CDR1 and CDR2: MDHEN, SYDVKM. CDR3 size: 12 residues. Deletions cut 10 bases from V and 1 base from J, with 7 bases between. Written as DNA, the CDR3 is TGTGCCACCCAGGGGAACACCGGGGAGCTGTTTTTT. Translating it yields CATQGNTGELFF. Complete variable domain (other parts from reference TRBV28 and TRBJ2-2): DVKVTQSSRYLVKRTGEKVFLECVQDMDHENMFWYRQDPGLGLRLIYFSYDVKMKEKGDIPEGYSVSREKKERFSLILESASTNQTSMYLCATQGNTGELFFGEGSRLTVL.

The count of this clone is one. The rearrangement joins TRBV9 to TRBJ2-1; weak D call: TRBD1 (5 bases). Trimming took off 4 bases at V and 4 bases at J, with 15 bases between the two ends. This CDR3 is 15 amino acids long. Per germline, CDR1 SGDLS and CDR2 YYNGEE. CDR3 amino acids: CASSPQTESYNEQFF. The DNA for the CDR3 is TGTGCCAGCAGCCCCCAGACAGAGTCTTACAATGAGCAGTTCTTC.

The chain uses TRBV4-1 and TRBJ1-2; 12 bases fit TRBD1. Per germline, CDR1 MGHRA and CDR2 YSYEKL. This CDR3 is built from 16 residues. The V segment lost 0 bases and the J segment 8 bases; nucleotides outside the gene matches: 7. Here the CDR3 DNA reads TGCGCCAGCAGCCAAGACCTGATAGGGACAGGGGGCGGCTACACCTTC. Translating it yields CASSQDLIGTGGGYTF.

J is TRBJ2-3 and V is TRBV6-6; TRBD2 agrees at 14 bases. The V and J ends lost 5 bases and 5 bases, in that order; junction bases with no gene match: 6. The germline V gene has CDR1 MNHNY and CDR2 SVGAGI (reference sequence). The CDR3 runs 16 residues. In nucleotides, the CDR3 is TGTGCCAGCAGTCCACCGGGACTAGCGGGGGTAGATACGCAGTATTTT. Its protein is CASSPPGLAGVDTQYF.

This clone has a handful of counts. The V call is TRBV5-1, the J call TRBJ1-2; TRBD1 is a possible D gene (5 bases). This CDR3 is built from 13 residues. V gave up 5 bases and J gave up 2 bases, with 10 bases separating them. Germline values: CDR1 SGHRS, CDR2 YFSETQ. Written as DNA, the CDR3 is TGCGCCAGCAGGTCACAGGTCAACTATGGCTACACCTTC. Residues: CASRSQVNYGYTF. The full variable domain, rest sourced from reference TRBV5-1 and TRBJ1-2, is KAGVTQTPRYLIKTRGQQVTLSCSPISGHRSVSWYQQTPGQGLQFLFEYFSETQRNKGNFPGRFSGRQFSNSRSEMNVSTLELGDSALYLCASRSQVNYGYTFGSGTRLTVV.

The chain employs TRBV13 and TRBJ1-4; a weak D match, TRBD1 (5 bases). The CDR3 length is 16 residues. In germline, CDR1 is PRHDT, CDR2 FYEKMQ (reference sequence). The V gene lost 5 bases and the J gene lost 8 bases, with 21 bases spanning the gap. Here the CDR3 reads CASSLTSGPRGEKLFF. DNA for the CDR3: TGTGCCAGCAGCCTAACGTCGGGCCCCCGGGGGGAAAAACTGTTTTTT.

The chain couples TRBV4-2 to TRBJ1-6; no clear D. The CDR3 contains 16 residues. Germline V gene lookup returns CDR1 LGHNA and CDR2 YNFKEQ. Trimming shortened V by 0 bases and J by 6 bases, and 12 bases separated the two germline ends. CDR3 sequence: CASSQEGSPINSPLHF. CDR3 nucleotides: TGTGCCAGCAGCCAAGAGGGGAGCCCTATTAATTCACCCCTCCACTTT.

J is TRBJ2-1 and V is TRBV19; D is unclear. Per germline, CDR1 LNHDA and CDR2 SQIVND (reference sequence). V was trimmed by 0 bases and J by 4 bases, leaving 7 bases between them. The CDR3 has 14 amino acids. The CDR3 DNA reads TGTGCCAGTAGTATAGAAGCAGGTTACAATGAGCAGTTCTTC. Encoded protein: CASSIEAGYNEQFF.

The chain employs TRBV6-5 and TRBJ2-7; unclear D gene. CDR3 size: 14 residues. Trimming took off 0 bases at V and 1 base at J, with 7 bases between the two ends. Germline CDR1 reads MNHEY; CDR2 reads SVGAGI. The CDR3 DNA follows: TGTGCCAGCAGTTACTCTCAACAGTCCTACGAGCAGTACTTC. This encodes CASSYSQQSYEQYF.

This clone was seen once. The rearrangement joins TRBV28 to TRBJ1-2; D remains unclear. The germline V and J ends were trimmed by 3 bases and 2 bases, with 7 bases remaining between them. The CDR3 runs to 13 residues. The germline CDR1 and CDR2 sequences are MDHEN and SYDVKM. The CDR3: CASSLVQNYGYTF. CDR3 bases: TGTGCCAGCAGTTTGGTACAAAACTATGGCTACACCTTC.

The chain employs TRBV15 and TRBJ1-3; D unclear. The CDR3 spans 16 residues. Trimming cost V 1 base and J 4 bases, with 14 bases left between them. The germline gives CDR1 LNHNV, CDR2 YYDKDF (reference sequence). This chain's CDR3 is CATSRVQPSGGNTIYF. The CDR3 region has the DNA TGTGCCACCAGCAGAGTACAGCCCTCAGGAGGAAACACCATATATTTT.

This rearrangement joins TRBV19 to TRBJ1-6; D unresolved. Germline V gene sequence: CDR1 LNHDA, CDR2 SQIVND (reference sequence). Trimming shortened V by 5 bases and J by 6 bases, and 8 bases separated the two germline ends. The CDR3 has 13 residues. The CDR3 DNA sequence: TGTGCCAGTAGTCTCGGACTTAATTCACCCCTCCACTTT. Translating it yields CASSLGLNSPLHF.

DNA for the CDR3: TGTGCCAGCAGCCCCGGGGGGGGCGCACTGAACACTGAAGCTTTCTTT. Protein sequence: CASSPGGGALNTEAFF. The chain links TRBV5-6 to TRBJ1-1; D possibly corresponds to TRBD1 (6 bases). CDR3 size: 16 residues. The V gene's germline CDR1 is SGHDT and CDR2 YYEEEE. V lost 4 bases to trimming and J lost 0 bases, with 16 bases between them.

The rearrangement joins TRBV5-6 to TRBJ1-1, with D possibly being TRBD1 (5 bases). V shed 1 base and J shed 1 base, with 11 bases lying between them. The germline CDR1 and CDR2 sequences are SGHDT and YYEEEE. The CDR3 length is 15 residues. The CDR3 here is CASSLTGIGNTEAFF. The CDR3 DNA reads TGTGCCAGCAGCTTGACAGGTATCGGGAACACTGAAGCTTTCTTT.

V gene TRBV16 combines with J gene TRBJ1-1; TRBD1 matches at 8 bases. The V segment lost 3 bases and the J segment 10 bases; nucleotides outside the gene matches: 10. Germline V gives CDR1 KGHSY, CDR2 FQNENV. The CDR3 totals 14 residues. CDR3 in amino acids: CASSQDRTGRAAFF. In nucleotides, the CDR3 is TGTGCCAGCAGCCAGGACAGGACAGGGCGTGCAGCTTTCTTT.

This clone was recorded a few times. CDR3 bases: TGTGCCAGCACCAAGGAGACTGAAGCTTTCTTT. Amino acid sequence: CASTKETEAFF. The V gene is TRBV7-9, the J gene TRBJ1-1; D not resolved. This CDR3 has 11 residues. Germline CDR1 reads SEHNR; CDR2 reads FQNEAQ (reference sequence). Trimming took off 7 bases at V and 5 bases at J, with 8 bases between the two ends.

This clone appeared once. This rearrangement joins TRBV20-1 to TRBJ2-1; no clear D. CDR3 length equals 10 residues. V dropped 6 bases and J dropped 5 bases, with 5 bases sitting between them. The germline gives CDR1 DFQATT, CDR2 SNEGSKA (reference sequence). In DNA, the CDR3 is TGCAGTGCGCGAGACAATGAGCAGTTCTTC. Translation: CSARDNEQFF.

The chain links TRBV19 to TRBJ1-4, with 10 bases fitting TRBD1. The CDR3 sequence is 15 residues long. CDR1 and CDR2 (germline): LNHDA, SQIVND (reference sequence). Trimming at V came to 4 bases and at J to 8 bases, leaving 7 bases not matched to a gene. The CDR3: CASSSRQGAAEKLFF. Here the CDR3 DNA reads TGTGCCAGTAGTAGCAGACAGGGGGCAGCGGAAAAACTGTTTTTT. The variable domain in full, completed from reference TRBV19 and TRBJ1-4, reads DGGITQSPKYLFRKEGQNVTLSCEQNLNHDAMYWYRQDPGQGLRLIYYSQIVNDFQKGDIAEGYSVSREKKESFPLTVTSAQKNPTAFYLCASSSRQGAAEKLFFGSGTQLSVL.